A single sample gave rise to the 18 T cell receptor beta chains below, sequenced in a study of blood T cell repertoires in COVID-19. The repertoire was sequenced with immunoSEQ multiplex PCR; TCRdb's copy has only in-frame clones and lacks some. The sample has hundreds of thousands of clones, over 75% seen once. Sequencing was done on a sample of PBMCs or T cells enriched from blood (not recorded which). These receptors originate from a man in his thirties or forties who had recovered from COVID-19.

This chain links TRBV18 with TRBJ1-1; 10 bases align to TRBD1. Germline V gene data show CDR1 as KGHSH and CDR2 as LQKENI. The CDR3 spans 14 residues. Germline trimming cut 3 bases from V and 5 bases from J; bases unmatched to any gene: 3. CDR3 protein: CASSPGQGITEAFF. The CDR3 DNA follows: TGTGCCAGCTCACCGGGACAGGGGATAACTGAAGCTTTCTTT.

The chain carries TRBV5-1 and TRBJ1-6; 7 bases agree with TRBD1. V dropped 3 bases and J dropped 3; count of bases not matched to a gene: 6. The germline V gene encodes CDR1 SGHRS and CDR2 YFSETQ. The CDR3 is made up of 16 amino acids. Written as DNA, the CDR3 is TGCGCCAGCAGCTCCGGACAGGACATCTATAATTCACCCCTCCACTTT. Translation gives CASSSGQDIYNSPLHF.

A note on this clone: This sample includes further DNA sequences coding for the same CDR3. This rearrangement joins TRBV11-2 to TRBJ2-1; 9 bases are shared with TRBD2. This CDR3 comprises 15 residues. CDR1 is SGHAT and CDR2 is FQNNGV in the germline V gene. Trimming removed 3 bases from V and 4 bases from J; junction bases left unmatched: 4. CDR3 DNA sequence: TGTGCCAGCAGCTTGGGACTAGCCGAATACAATGAGCAGTTCTTC. It specifies CASSLGLAEYNEQFF.

This chain connects TRBV28 to TRBJ1-1; D remains ambiguous. CDR1 MDHEN and CDR2 SYDVKM come from the germline V gene. Trimming left V 1 base short and J 7 bases short, with 7 bases between. The CDR3 contains 12 residues. The CDR3 spells CASSLFPGEAFF. The CDR3 DNA follows: TGTGCCAGCAGTTTATTTCCGGGTGAAGCTTTCTTT.

As DNA, the CDR3 is TGTGCCAGCAGCTCCAGACTAGCGGGAGTGAATGAGCAGTTCTTC. It yields the protein CASSSRLAGVNEQFF. This chain uses TRBV7-8 with TRBJ2-1, with TRBD2 matching over 12 bases. Germline loops: CDR1 SGHVS, CDR2 FQNEAQ. J lost 7 bases, V lost 4 bases, and 5 bases had no gene match. CDR3 length: 15 amino acids. The whole variable domain, filled in from reference TRBV7-8 and TRBJ2-1, reads GAGVSQSPRYKVAKRGQDVALRCDPISGHVSLFWYQQALGQGPEFLTYFQNEAQLDKSGLPSDRFFAERPEGSVSTLKIQRTQQEDSAVYLCASSSRLAGVNEQFFGPGTRLTVL.

This clone occurred a few times. CDR3 in DNA: TGTGCCACCAGTGATTATTCAGGAAAACTGTTTTTT. Its protein is CATSDYSGKLFF. The chain couples TRBV24-1 to TRBJ1-4; no reliable D call. Trimming left V 2 bases short and J 10 bases short, with 7 bases between. Germline V gene data show CDR1 as KGHDR and CDR2 as SFDVKD. This CDR3 has 12 residues.

V and J are TRBV25-1 and TRBJ2-7; D is perhaps TRBD2 (6 bases). The ends were cut back, 6 bases at V and 3 bases at J, with 12 bases in the middle. The CDR3 contains 13 residues. Germline V gene data show CDR1 as MGHDK and CDR2 as SYGVNS. The CDR3 DNA follows: TGTGCCAGCAGAGGGGAGGCAAACTACGAGCAGTACTTC. It yields the protein CASRGEANYEQYF.

The J gene is TRBJ2-1, the V gene TRBV6-6; tentative D call: TRBD1 (5 bases). This CDR3 is built from 17 residues. V lost 5 bases and J 2 bases, leaving 19 bases between the germline ends. CDR1 and CDR2 from the germline V gene are MNHNY and SVGAGI (reference sequence). The CDR3 DNA reads TGTGCCAGCAGTCCCTCTAGACAGAACCTCGCCTACAATGAGCAGTTCTTC. Translating it yields CASSPSRQNLAYNEQFF.

The rearrangement joins TRBV5-1 to TRBJ1-6; D may be TRBD1 (5 bases). Between the trimmed V and J ends, which lost 0 bases and 7 bases, there was a span of 14 bases. CDR1 is SGHRS, CDR2 YFSETQ, per germline. This CDR3 is 16 amino acids long. CDR3 sequence (DNA): TGCGCCAGCAGCTTGGAGGGGCCGGGTGGCAATTCACCCCTCCACTTT. Translated: CASSLEGPGGNSPLHF.

This clone was observed a single time. The V gene is TRBV2, the J gene TRBJ1-3, with 8 bases that match TRBD1. Germline assignment: CDR1 SNHLY and CDR2 FYNNEI. The length of the CDR3 is 15 residues. V was clipped by 5 bases and J by 7 bases; unmatched bases: 10. Written as DNA, the CDR3 is TGTGCCAGCAGTCGAGACAGGGGTAATATCAACACCATATATTTT. Residues: CASSRDRGNINTIYF. The variable domain in full, with the rest retrieved from reference TRBV2 and TRBJ1-3, is EPEVTQTPSHQVTQMGQEVILRCVPISNHLYFYWYRQILGQKVEFLVSFYNNEISEKSEIFDDQFSVERPDGSNFTLKIRSTKLEDSAMYFCASSRDRGNINTIYFGEGSWLTVV.

Note on this clone: This specimen includes other DNA sequences encoding the same CDR3. The chain recombines TRBV11-2 with TRBJ2-1, with 8 bases matching TRBD1. This CDR3 region has 15 residues. The ends lost 1 base at V and 1 base at J; junction bases unmatched: 0. CDR1 is SGHAT and CDR2 is FQNNGV in the germline V gene. CDR3 sequence reads: CASSLGQGSYNEQFF. CDR3 coding DNA: TGTGCCAGCAGCTTAGGACAGGGGTCCTACAATGAGCAGTTCTTC.

The CDR3 spells CASSLRDTRDTQYF. CDR3 nucleotides: TGTGCCAGCAGCCTCAGGGACACCAGAGATACGCAGTATTTT. The chain uses TRBV11-2 and TRBJ2-3; D is possibly TRBD1 (6 bases). Trimming left V 5 bases short and J 5 bases short, with 14 bases between. The germline V gene has CDR1 SGHAT and CDR2 FQNNGV. The CDR3 runs 14 residues.

This clone was observed a single time. The chain uses TRBV6-4 and TRBJ2-7, with TRBD2 matching 7 bases. After removal of 7 bases from V and 3 bases from J, the junction contained 15 bases not matched to a gene. The CDR3 contains 16 residues. Germline CDR1 MRHNA, CDR2 SNTAGT. CDR3 nucleotides: TGTGCCAGCACCCCTTCCCGGACTAGGGCCCACTACGAGCAGTACTTC. It encodes CASTPSRTRAHYEQYF.

The V call is TRBV5-5, the J call TRBJ2-7; 8 positions match TRBD1. V dropped 3 bases and J dropped 2; count of bases not matched to a gene: 10. Per the germline V gene, CDR1 is SGHKS and CDR2 is YYEKEE (reference sequence). The length of the CDR3 is 16 residues. The chain's CDR3 is CASSSLRDRTAYEQYF. CDR3 sequence (DNA): TGTGCCAGCAGCTCTCTCCGGGACAGGACAGCCTACGAGCAGTACTTC.

The chain combines TRBV12-3 or TRBV12-4 with TRBJ2-1; D is undetermined. V lost 4 bases to trimming and J lost 7 bases, with 11 bases between them. This CDR3 has 13 residues. The CDR3 DNA sequence: TGTGCCAGCAGTTCTGGGCCGAGAAATGAGCAGTTCTTC. Translating gives CASSSGPRNEQFF.

The chain couples TRBV10-1 to TRBJ2-2; 10 positions agree with TRBD2. Trimming removed 5 bases from V and 6 bases from J; junction bases left unmatched: 6. This CDR3 comprises 15 residues. CDR1 and CDR2 from the germline V gene are WNHNN and SYGVQD (reference sequence). CDR3 amino acids: CASSPGLAEPGELFF. The CDR3 DNA reads TGCGCCAGCAGTCCAGGACTAGCGGAGCCCGGGGAGCTGTTTTTT.

The V and J genes are TRBV7-9 and TRBJ2-7; D is undetermined. V lost 3 bases, J lost 6 bases, and 12 bases lay in between. CDR3 length: 13 amino acids. The germline CDR1 and CDR2 sequences are SEHNR and FQNEAQ (reference sequence). The CDR3 reads CASSLGSIAEQYF. CDR3 in DNA: TGTGCCAGCAGCTTGGGCAGTATTGCCGAGCAGTACTTC.

This clone has only a few counts. V usage is TRBV6-5 and J usage is TRBJ2-7; 11 bases agree with TRBD2. The germline gives CDR1 MNHEY, CDR2 SVGAGI. Unmatched junction bases numbered 3, after V lost 1 base and J lost 4 bases. The CDR3 loop spans 15 amino acids. The CDR3 is CASSYLAGGRYEQYF. DNA for the CDR3: TGTGCCAGCAGTTACTTAGCGGGAGGGCGATACGAGCAGTACTTC.